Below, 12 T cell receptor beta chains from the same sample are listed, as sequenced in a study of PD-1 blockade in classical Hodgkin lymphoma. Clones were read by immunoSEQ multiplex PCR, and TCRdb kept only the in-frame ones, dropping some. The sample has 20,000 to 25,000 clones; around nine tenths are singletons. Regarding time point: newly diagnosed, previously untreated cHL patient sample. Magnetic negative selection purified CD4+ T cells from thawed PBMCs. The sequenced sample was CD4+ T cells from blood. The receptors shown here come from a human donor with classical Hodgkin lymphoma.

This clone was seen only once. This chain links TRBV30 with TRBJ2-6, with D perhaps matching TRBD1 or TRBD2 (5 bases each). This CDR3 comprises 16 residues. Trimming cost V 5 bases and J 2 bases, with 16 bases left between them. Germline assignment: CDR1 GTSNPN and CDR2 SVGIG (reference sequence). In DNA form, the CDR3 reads TGTGCCTGGGGCCCCCGTTCGGGGCCTGGGGCCAACGTCCTGACTTTC. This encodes CAWGPRSGPGANVLTF.

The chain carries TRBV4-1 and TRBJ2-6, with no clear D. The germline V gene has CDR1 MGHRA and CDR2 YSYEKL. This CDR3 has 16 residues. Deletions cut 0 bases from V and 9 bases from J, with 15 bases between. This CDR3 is CASSQDSGPPFNVLTF. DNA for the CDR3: TGCGCCAGCAGCCAAGATTCAGGACCCCCATTCAACGTCCTGACTTTC.

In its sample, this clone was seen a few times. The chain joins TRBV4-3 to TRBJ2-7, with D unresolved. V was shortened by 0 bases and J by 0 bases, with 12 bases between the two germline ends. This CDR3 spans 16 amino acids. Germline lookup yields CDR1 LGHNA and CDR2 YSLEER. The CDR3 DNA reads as TGCGCCAGCAGCCAAGATAGTTACACCTTCTCCTACGAGCAGTACTTC. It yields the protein CASSQDSYTFSYEQYF.

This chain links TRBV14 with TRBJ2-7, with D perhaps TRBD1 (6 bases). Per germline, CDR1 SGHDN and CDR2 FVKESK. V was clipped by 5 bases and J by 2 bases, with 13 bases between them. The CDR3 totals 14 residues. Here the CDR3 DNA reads TGTGCCAGCAGCACAACAGGGTACGCCTACGAGCAGTACTTC. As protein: CASSTTGYAYEQYF. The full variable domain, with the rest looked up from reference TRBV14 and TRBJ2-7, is EAGVTQFPSHSVIEKGQTVTLRCDPISGHDNLYWYRRVMGKEIKFLLHFVKESKQDESGMPNNRFLAERTGGTYSTLKVQPAELEDSGVYFCASSTTGYAYEQYFGPGTRLTVT.

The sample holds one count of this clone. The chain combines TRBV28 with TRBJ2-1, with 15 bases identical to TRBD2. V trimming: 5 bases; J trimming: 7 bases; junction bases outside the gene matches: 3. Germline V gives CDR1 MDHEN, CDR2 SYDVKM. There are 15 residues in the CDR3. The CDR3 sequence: CASSAGTSGRNEQFF. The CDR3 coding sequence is TGTGCCAGCAGTGCCGGGACTAGCGGGAGGAATGAGCAGTTCTTC.

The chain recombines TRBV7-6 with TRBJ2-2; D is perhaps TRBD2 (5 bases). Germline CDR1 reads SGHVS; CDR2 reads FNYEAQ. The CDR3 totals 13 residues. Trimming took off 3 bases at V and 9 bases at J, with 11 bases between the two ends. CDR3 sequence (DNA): TGTGCCAGCAGCTTTCGGGATGGCCGGGAGCTGTTTTTT. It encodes CASSFRDGRELFF.

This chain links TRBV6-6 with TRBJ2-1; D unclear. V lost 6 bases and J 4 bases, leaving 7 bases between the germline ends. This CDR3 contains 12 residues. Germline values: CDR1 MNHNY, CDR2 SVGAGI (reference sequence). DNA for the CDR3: TGTGCCAGCAGCCTATTATACAATGAGCAGTTCTTC. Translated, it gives CASSLLYNEQFF.

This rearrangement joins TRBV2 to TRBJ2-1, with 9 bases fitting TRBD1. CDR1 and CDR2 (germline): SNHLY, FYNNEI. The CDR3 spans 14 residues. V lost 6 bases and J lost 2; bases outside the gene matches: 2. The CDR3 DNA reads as TGTGCCAGCAGGGGACAGGGCGCCTACAATGAGCAGTTCTTC. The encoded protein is CASRGQGAYNEQFF.

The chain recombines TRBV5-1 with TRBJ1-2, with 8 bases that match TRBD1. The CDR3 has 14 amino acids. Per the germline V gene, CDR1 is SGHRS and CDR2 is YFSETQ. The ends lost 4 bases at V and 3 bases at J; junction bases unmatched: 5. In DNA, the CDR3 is TGCGCCAGCAGCCCAGGGGGCCCCCACTATGGCTACACCTTC. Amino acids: CASSPGGPHYGYTF. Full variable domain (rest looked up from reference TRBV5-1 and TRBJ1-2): KAGVTQTPRYLIKTRGQQVTLSCSPISGHRSVSWYQQTPGQGLQFLFEYFSETQRNKGNFPGRFSGRQFSNSRSEMNVSTLELGDSALYLCASSPGGPHYGYTFGSGTRLTVV.

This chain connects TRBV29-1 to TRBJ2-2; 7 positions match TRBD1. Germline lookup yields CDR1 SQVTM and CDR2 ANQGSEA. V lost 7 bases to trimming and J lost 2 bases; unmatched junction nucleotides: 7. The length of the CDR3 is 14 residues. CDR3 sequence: CSGRQGHNTGELFF. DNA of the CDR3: TGCAGCGGACGACAGGGACACAACACCGGGGAGCTGTTTTTT.

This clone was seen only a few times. CDR3 nucleotides: TGTGCCAGCAGCTCCGGACAGTTGCTCCATCAGCCCCAGCATTTT. Translation gives CASSSGQLLHQPQHF. This rearrangement joins TRBV7-9 to TRBJ1-5; D is possibly TRBD1 (6 bases). Germline V gene sequence: CDR1 SEHNR, CDR2 FQNEAQ (reference sequence). The CDR3 extends over 15 amino acids. The V end lost 4 bases, the J end lost 5 bases, and 15 bases lay between the germline ends.

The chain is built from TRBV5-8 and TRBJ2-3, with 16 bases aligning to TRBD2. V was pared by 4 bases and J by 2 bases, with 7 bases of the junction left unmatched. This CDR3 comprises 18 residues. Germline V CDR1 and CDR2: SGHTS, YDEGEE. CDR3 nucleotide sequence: TGTGCCAGCAGCCGCGGGGGACTAGCGGGAGGGCTCACAGATACGCAGTATTTT. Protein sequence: CASSRGGLAGGLTDTQYF.